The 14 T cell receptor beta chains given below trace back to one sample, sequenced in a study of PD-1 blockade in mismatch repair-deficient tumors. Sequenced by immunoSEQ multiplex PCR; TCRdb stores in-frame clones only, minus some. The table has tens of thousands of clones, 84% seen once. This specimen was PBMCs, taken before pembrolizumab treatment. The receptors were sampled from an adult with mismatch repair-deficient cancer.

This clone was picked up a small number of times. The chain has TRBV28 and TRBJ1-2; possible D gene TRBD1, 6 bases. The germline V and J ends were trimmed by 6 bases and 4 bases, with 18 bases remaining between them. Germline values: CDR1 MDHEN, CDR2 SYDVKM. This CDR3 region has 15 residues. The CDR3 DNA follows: TGTGCCAGCAGGAGGGCGCAACAGGGTGGCTATGGCTACACCTTC. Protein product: CASRRAQQGGYGYTF.

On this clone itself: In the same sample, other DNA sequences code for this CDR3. The CDR3 region is CASSQEGQIGRAVSGELFF. The CDR3 bases are TGTGCCAGCAGCCAAGAGGGACAGATCGGACGGGCGGTGTCCGGGGAGCTGTTTTTT. The chain carries TRBV4-2 and TRBJ2-2, with 7 bases fitting TRBD1. There are 19 residues in the CDR3. With V trimmed by 0 bases and J by 6 bases, 16 bases remained unmatched. Germline V CDR1 and CDR2: LGHNA, YNFKEQ.

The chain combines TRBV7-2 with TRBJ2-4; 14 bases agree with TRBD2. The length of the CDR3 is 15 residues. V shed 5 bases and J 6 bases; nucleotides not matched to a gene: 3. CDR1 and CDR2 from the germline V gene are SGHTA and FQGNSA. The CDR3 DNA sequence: TGTGCCAGCAGCCAAGGACTAGCGGGAGGAAACATTCAGTACTTC. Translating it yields CASSQGLAGGNIQYF.

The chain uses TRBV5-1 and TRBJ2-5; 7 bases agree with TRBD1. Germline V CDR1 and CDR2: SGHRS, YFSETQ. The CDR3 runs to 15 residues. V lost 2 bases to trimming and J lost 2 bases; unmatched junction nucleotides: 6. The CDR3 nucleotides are TGCGCCAGCAGCTTTAATCCGGGACAGCAAGAGACCCAGTACTTC. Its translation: CASSFNPGQQETQYF.

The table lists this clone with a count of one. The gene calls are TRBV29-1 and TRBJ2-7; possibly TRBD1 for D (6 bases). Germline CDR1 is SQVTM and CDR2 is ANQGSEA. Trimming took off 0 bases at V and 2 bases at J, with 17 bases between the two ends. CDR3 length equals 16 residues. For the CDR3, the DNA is TGCAGCGTTGAAGAAAATTCCCGGGACACCACCTACGAGCAGTACTTC. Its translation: CSVEENSRDTTYEQYF.

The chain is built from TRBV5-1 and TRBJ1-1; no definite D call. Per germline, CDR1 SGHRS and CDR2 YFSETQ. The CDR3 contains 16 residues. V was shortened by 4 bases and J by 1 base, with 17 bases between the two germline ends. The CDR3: CASSLNRIETNTEAFF. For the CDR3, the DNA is TGCGCCAGCAGCCTGAACAGAATTGAAACGAACACTGAAGCTTTCTTT. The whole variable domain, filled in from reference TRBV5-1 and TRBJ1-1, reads KAGVTQTPRYLIKTRGQQVTLSCSPISGHRSVSWYQQTPGQGLQFLFEYFSETQRNKGNFPGRFSGRQFSNSRSEMNVSTLELGDSALYLCASSLNRIETNTEAFFGQGTRLTVV.

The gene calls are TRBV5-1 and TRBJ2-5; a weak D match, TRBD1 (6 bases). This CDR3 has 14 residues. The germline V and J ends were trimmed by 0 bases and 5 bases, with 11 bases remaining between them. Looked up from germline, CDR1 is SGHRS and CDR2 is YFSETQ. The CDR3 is CASSLGQRGETQYF. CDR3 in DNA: TGCGCCAGCAGCTTGGGACAGAGGGGGGAGACCCAGTACTTC.

The CDR3, as DNA: TGCGCCAGCAGTGTTACTAACTATGGCTACACCTTC. This gives the protein CASSVTNYGYTF. The V gene is TRBV10-2, the J gene TRBJ1-2; the D is unclear. CDR1 is WSHSY and CDR2 is SAAADI in the germline V gene. Trimming pared 4 bases from V and 0 bases from J, leaving 3 bases between. This CDR3 spans 12 amino acids.

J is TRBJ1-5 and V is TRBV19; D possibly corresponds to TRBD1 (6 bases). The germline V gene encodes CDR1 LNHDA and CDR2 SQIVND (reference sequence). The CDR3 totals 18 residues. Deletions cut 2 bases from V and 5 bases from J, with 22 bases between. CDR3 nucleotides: TGTGCCAGTAGTATATCCCTCACACAGGGTAAGAATGATCAGCCCCAGCATTTT. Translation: CASSISLTQGKNDQPQHF.

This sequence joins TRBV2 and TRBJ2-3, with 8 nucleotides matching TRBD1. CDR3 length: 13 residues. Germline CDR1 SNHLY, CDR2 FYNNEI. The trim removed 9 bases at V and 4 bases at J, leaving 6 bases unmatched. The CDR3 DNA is TGTGCCAGGCGGACAGGGCGGGCAGATACGCAGTATTTT. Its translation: CARRTGRADTQYF.

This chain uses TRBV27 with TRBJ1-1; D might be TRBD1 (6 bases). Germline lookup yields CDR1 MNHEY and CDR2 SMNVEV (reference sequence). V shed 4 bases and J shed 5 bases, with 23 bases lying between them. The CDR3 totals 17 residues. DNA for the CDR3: TGTGCCAGCAGTTCGATACAACAGGGTCGTATTGGTACTGAAGCTTTCTTT. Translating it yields CASSSIQQGRIGTEAFF.

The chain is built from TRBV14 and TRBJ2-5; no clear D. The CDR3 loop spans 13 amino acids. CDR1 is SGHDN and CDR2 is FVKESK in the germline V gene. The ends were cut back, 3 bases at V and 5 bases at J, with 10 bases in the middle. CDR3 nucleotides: TGTGCCAGCAGCCATCTGGGCACCGAGACCCAGTACTTC. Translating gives CASSHLGTETQYF.

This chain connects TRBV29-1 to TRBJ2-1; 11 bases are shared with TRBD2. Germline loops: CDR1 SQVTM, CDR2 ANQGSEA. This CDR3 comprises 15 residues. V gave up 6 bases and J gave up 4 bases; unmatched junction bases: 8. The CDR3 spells CSVQRLAGSYNEQFF. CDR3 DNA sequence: TGCAGCGTCCAAAGACTAGCGGGGTCTTACAATGAGCAGTTCTTC.

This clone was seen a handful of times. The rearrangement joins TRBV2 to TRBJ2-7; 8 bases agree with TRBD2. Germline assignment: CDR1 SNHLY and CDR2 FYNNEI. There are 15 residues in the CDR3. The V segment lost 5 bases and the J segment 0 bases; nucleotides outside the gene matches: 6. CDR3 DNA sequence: TGTGCCAGCAGTCGGGAGGGACTACTCTCCTACGAGCAGTACTTC. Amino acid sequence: CASSREGLLSYEQYF.